This T cell receptor (beta chain) appears in the sequencing data of a study of PD-1 blockade in classical Hodgkin lymphoma. At the level of the study: Patients were treated with nivolumab at 3 mg/kg, and this was given intravenously every 2 weeks. Findings and caveats of the study: Patients who responded completely had about the same baseline diversity as newly diagnosed patients. Undefined causes, possibly disease activity or prior therapy, underlie the repertoire differences.

Documented time point: cycle 4 day 1 (C4D1), after less than 7 weeks of nivolumab. Relapse after autologous stem cell transplantation occurred in every patient, and brentuximab vedotin exposure varied. The V and J ends lost 10 bases and 2 bases respectively, with 18 bases between them. The CDR3 covers 14 residues. The germline V gene encodes CDR1 MGHDK and CDR2 SYGVNS. Produced via immunoSEQ multiplex PCR; TCRdb's table is partial and in-frame only. The table includes roughly 46,000 clones, around 74% detected once. As concerns this clone: Its antigen is not known.

This sequence was found in a human donor with classical Hodgkin lymphoma. The genes are TRBV25-1 and TRBJ2-7; weak D call: TRBD1 (6 bases). Sequencing used peripheral blood mononuclear cells (PBMCs), obtained before the fourth cycle of nivolumab. CDR3 DNA: TGTGCCACCTGGGGGCAGGGGAACCCCTACGAGCAGTACTTC. It codes for CATWGQGNPYEQYF.